This T cell receptor (beta chain) stems from a study of shared clonotypes between healthy human individuals. Concerning this clone: Additional DNA sequences in this sample encode the identical CDR3.

Germline V gene lookup returns CDR1 SNHLY and CDR2 FYNNEI. Trimming pared 6 bases from V and 2 bases from J, leaving 13 bases between. The CDR3 loop spans 14 amino acids. The data were produced by immunoSEQ multiplex PCR, yet TCRdb's version contains in-frame clones alone and is incomplete. The sample yields 2 million to 2.5 million clones, 90% to 95% seen once. The V call is TRBV2, the J call TRBJ1-2; no reliable D call. The sample consisted of naive CD4+ T cells sorted from blood. Subset here: CD45RA+ positively selected. This sequence originates from a man between 18 and 29 years old in good health. The CDR3 sequence: CASSEQATNYGYTF. The CDR3 coding sequence is TGTGCCAGCAGCGAGCAGGCTACGAACTATGGCTACACCTTC.